The rows below give T cell receptor beta chains drawn from one sample of a study of T cells after yellow fever vaccination. TCRdb independently ran MiXCR on the 5' RACE reads; one entry per CDR3 protein. The data contain around 530,000 distinct CDR3 sequences, less than 20% of them singletons. Material: PBMCs, obtained 4 to 5 days after the first yellow fever vaccination. The receptors were sampled from a man aged 18 to 29 who received the YFV17D yellow fever vaccine. The CDR3 runs from the conserved cysteine through the conserved F or W. D genes are given only for firm matches. Only some rows state a clone size, as once, few, many or a class for expanded clones.

abundance	v_gene	len	j_gene	d_gene	CDR3nt	CDR3aa
few	TRBV4-1	16	TRBJ2-3	NA	TGCGCCAGCAGCCAAGGCTGGTCTTTAAGCACAGATACGCAGTATTTT	CASSQGWSLSTDTQYF
NA	TRBV10-1	13	TRBJ1-5	NA	TGCGCCAGCAGTGAAAGACAAGGACAGCCCCAGCATTTT	CASSERQGQPQHF
few	TRBV27	14	TRBJ1-2	TRBD1	TGTGCCAGCAGACCCTCCGGGACAGTCTATGGCTACACCTTC	CASRPSGTVYGYTF
NA	TRBV12-3/TRBV12-4	15	TRBJ1-6	NA	TGTGCCAGCAGTTTGTCGGCAGGGCTTAATTCACCCCTCCACTTT	CASSLSAGLNSPLHF
many	TRBV14	11	TRBJ2-4	NA	TGTGCCAGCAGCCAATCGGGCGCTCAGTACTTC	CASSQSGAQYF
few	TRBV27	16	TRBJ2-3	TRBD2	TGTGCCAGCAGTGAGCCTAGCGGGGGGGCAACAGATACGCAGTATTTT	CASSEPSGGATDTQYF
few	TRBV5-1	16	TRBJ2-5	NA	TGCGCCAGCAGCTTGGACCCAGGGAAGATCGGAGAGACCCAGTACTTC	CASSLDPGKIGETQYF
NA	TRBV9	13	TRBJ2-3	NA	TGTGCCAGCCATAGCTTCGGCACAGATACGCAGTATTTT	CASHSFGTDTQYF
NA	TRBV20-1	14	TRBJ1-5	NA	TGCAGTGCTAGGGGGGACTCATCCAATCAGCCCCAGCATTTT	CSARGDSSNQPQHF
NA	TRBV29-1	13	TRBJ2-7	TRBD1	TGCAGCGTTGGACAGGGGAGGACCTACGAGCAGTACTTC	CSVGQGRTYEQYF
many	TRBV5-1	14	TRBJ2-3	TRBD1	TGCGCCAGCAGCCCCTCCTGGACAGGAGATACGCAGTATTTT	CASSPSWTGDTQYF
few	TRBV6-2/TRBV6-3	13	TRBJ1-6	NA	TGTGCCAGCTTCGACAGGATTAATTCACCCCTCCACTTT	CASFDRINSPLHF
few	TRBV12-3/TRBV12-4	13	TRBJ2-7	TRBD1	TGTGCCAGCAGACCCGGGACAGGGGGCGAGCAGTACTTC	CASRPGTGGEQYF
NA	TRBV12-3/TRBV12-4	15	TRBJ2-1	TRBD1	TGTGCCAGCAGTAAGACAGGGGGCCCCTACAATGAGCAGTTCTTC	CASSKTGGPYNEQFF
few	TRBV20-1	16	TRBJ2-1	NA	TGCAGTGCCGGGATGGGTGGGGGCTCGGAGGGGGGTGAGCAGTTCTTC	CSAGMGGGSEGGEQFF
NA	TRBV18	16	TRBJ2-5	TRBD1	TGTGCCAGCTCCCCTTCCGGGACAGGGGGCTCGGAGACCCAGTACTTC	CASSPSGTGGSETQYF
NA	TRBV7-2	15	TRBJ2-7	TRBD1	TGTGCCAGCAGCTTAACCGGGACAGAGGTCTACGAGCAGTACTTC	CASSLTGTEVYEQYF
NA	TRBV3-1	15	TRBJ2-7	NA	TGTGCCAGCAGCCCCAACCGGTTACAGGGAGGGGAGCAGTACTTC	CASSPNRLQGGEQYF
few	TRBV5-4	15	TRBJ1-4	TRBD1	TGTGCCAGCAGCTCCCGACAGGGACCTAATGAAAAACTGTTTTTT	CASSSRQGPNEKLFF
many	TRBV29-1	13	TRBJ2-2	TRBD1	TGCAGCGTTTTGACAGGGGCGCCCGGGGAGCTGTTTTTT	CSVLTGAPGELFF
NA	TRBV5-4	15	TRBJ1-6	NA	TGTGCCAGCAGCTTGGGGGTAATCTCTAATTCACCCCTCCACTTT	CASSLGVISNSPLHF
few	TRBV3-1	14	TRBJ1-4	NA	TGTGCCAGCAGCCAGCGGGACGGACATGAAAAACTGTTTTTT	CASSQRDGHEKLFF
few	TRBV7-8	15	TRBJ1-2	TRBD1	TGTGCCAGCAGCTTAACACGACAGGACAGGAATGGCTACACCTTC	CASSLTRQDRNGYTF
few	TRBV29-1	14	TRBJ1-2	TRBD1	TGCAGCACTAGACAGGGGGCGCGGAACTATGGCTACACCTTC	CSTRQGARNYGYTF
NA	TRBV7-8	16	TRBJ2-3	NA	TGTGCCAGCAGCTTAGGGGCCTCCGAGAGAACAGATACGCAGTATTTT	CASSLGASERTDTQYF
NA	TRBV7-2	15	TRBJ1-2	TRBD1	TGTGCCAGCAGCTTTAGGACAGGGACCATTGATGGCTACACCTTC	CASSFRTGTIDGYTF
NA	TRBV4-3	20	TRBJ2-2	NA	TGCGCCAGCAGCAACCACATCCTCGGGACGTTCGAATCTGGCGCCGGGGAGCTGTTTTTT	CASSNHILGTFESGAGELFF
many	TRBV12-3/TRBV12-4	14	TRBJ1-6	TRBD1	TGTGCCAGCAGCTCCGGACAGGCTAATTCACCCCTCCACTTT	CASSSGQANSPLHF
NA	TRBV27	13	TRBJ1-1	NA	TGTGCCAGCAGTTTCAGGGTTTACACTGAAGCTTTCTTT	CASSFRVYTEAFF
many	TRBV7-2	15	TRBJ2-1	NA	TGTGCCAGCAGCTCCAACTCCAATCCGCTCGACGAGCAGTTCTTC	CASSSNSNPLDEQFF
NA	TRBV5-1	16	TRBJ2-1	TRBD1	TGCGCCAGCAGCTCGGGTTATAGGGGGCCATACAATGAGCAGTTCTTC	CASSSGYRGPYNEQFF
NA	TRBV2	15	TRBJ2-5	TRBD2	TGTGCCAGCAGTGCTACTAGCGGGGGATCGGAGACCCAGTACTTC	CASSATSGGSETQYF
few	TRBV5-1	15	TRBJ2-2	NA	TGCGCCAGCAGCTTTAGTGTACCGAACACCGGGGAGCTGTTTTTT	CASSFSVPNTGELFF
many	TRBV5-1	14	TRBJ2-3	NA	TGCGCCAGCAGGGGCAGGCCGGGAGTAGATACGCAGTATTTT	CASRGRPGVDTQYF
NA	TRBV23-1	15	TRBJ1-2	NA	TGCGCCAGCAGTCAATTAGGCAGGGCGAGAGGTGGCTACACCTTC	CASSQLGRARGGYTF
few	TRBV20-1	16	TRBJ2-1	TRBD2	TGCAGTGCTAGAGAGTTTGTGACTAGCGGGGGACATGAGCAGTTCTTC	CSAREFVTSGGHEQFF
NA	TRBV5-1	19	TRBJ2-1	TRBD2	TGCGCCAGTAGCTACTCGGGACTAGCGGGTCTGAGCTCCTACAATGAGCAGTTCTTC	CASSYSGLAGLSSYNEQFF
few	TRBV27	13	TRBJ2-7	NA	TGTGCCAGCAGTGGTCTAGGGGGGCGCGAGCAGTACTTC	CASSGLGGREQYF
NA	TRBV15	14	TRBJ1-1	TRBD1	TGTGCCACCAGCTCACCGGGACAGGAAACTGAAGCTTTCTTT	CATSSPGQETEAFF
NA	TRBV29-1	13	TRBJ2-5	NA	TGCAGCGTTGAAGATGGCGCCCAAGAGACCCAGTACTTC	CSVEDGAQETQYF
few	TRBV2	13	TRBJ2-3	NA	TGTGCCAGCAGACAGGGCCGTGAAGATACGCAGTATTTT	CASRQGREDTQYF
NA	TRBV12-3/TRBV12-4	13	TRBJ1-2	NA	TGTGCCAGCAGCCAGGGACGGCTCTATGGCTACACCTTC	CASSQGRLYGYTF
NA	TRBV19	16	TRBJ2-1	NA	TGTGCCAGTAGTATCTTCCCGCCAGAGCTTAACAATGAGCAGTTCTTC	CASSIFPPELNNEQFF
few	TRBV11-2	15	TRBJ2-5	TRBD2	TGTGCCAGCAGCGCCGTGGTGGGGGGGAAAGAGACCCAGTACTTC	CASSAVVGGKETQYF
few	TRBV7-9	16	TRBJ2-5	TRBD2	TGTGCCAGCAGCCCGGGAATTAGCGGGGGCCAAGAGACCCAGTACTTC	CASSPGISGGQETQYF
NA	TRBV4-3	15	TRBJ2-2	NA	TGCGCCAGCAGCCAAGAGGGAGCGGCTCCCGGGGAGCTGTTTTTT	CASSQEGAAPGELFF
few	TRBV4-1	17	TRBJ2-5	TRBD2	TGCGCCAGCAGCCAACCGACTAGCGGGGGGGCTCGGGAGACCCAGTACTTC	CASSQPTSGGARETQYF